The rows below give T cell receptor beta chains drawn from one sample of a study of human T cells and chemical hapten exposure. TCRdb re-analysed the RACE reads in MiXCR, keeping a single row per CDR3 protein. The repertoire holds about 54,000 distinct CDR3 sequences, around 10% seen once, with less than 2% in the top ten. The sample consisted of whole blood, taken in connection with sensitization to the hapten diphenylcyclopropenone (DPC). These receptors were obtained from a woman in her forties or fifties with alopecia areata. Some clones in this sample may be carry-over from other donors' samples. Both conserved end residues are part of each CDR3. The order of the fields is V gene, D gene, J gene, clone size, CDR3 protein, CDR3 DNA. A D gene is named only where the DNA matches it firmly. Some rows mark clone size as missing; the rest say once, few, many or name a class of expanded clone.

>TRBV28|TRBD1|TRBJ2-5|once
CASSNRGSQETQYF
TGTGCCAGCAGCAACAGGGGGTCGCAAGAGACCCAGTACTTC
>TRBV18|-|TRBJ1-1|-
CASSPPAAGANTEAFF
TGTGCCAGCTCACCCCCTGCGGCAGGGGCGAACACTGAAGCTTTCTTT
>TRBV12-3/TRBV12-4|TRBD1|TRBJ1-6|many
CASTPRTGASPLHF
TGTGCCAGCACCCCCCGGACAGGGGCTTCACCCCTCCACTTT
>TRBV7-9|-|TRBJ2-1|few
CASSLVITYNEQFF
TGTGCCAGCAGCTTGGTGATTACGTACAATGAGCAGTTCTTC
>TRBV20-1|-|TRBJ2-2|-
CSAPKVRGFTGELFF
TGCAGTGCGCCCAAGGTCAGGGGCTTCACCGGGGAGCTGTTTTTT
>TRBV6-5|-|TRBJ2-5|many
CASSYSDGQETQYF
TGTGCCAGCAGTTACTCAGACGGCCAAGAGACCCAGTACTTC
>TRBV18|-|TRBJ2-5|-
CASSPGNLQETQYF
TGTGCCAGCTCACCAGGGAACCTCCAAGAGACCCAGTACTTC
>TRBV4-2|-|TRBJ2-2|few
CASSQDLAVNTGELFF
TGTGCCAGCAGCCAAGATCTGGCGGTGAACACCGGGGAGCTGTTTTTT
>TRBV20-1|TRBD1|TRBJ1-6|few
CSANDRGGNSPLHF
TGCAGTGCGAATGACAGGGGCGGTAATTCACCCCTCCACTTT
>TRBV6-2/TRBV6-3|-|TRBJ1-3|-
CASSPGTANSGNTIYF
TGTGCCAGCAGTCCCGGGACGGCGAACTCTGGAAACACCATATATTTT
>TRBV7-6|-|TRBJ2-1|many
CASSLGPGGNEQFF
TGTGCCAGCAGCTTAGGCCCAGGGGGGAATGAGCAGTTCTTC
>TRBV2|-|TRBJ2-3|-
CASSAGEDTQYF
TGTGCCAGCAGTGCGGGAGAAGATACGCAGTATTTT
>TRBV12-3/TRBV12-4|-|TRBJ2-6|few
CASSFLAGANVLTF
TGTGCCAGCAGTTTTCTTGCTGGGGCCAACGTCCTGACTTTC
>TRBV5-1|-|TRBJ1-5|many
CASSQGLGQPQHF
TGCGCCAGCAGCCAGGGGTTGGGCCAGCCCCAGCATTTT
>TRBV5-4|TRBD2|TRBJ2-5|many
CASSLGTSYETQYF
TGTGCCAGCAGCTTGGGGACTAGCTATGAGACCCAGTACTTC
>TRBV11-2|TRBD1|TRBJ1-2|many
CASSLEGASGYTF
TGTGCCAGCAGCTTGGAGGGGGCGTCCGGCTACACCTTC
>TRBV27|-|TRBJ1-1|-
CASSLWGGPTEAFF
TGTGCCAGCAGTTTATGGGGCGGGCCCACTGAAGCTTTCTTT
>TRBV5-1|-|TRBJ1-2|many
CASSPGLDGDGYTF
TGCGCCAGCAGCCCGGGTCTTGACGGGGATGGCTACACCTTC
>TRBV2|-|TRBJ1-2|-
CASTPGTVGTRGYGYTF
TGTGCCAGCACTCCGGGGACCGTGGGAACCCGCGGCTATGGCTACACCTTC
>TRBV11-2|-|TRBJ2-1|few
CASSFDSRATYNEQFF
TGTGCCAGCAGCTTTGACAGCAGAGCTACCTACAATGAGCAGTTCTTC
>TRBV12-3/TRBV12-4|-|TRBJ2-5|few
CASSQLDKQETQYF
TGTGCCAGCAGTCAATTAGACAAGCAAGAGACCCAGTACTTC
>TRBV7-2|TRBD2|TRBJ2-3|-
CASSLYGLAGDARYF
TGTGCCAGCAGCTTATACGGACTAGCGGGGGACGCACGGTATTTT
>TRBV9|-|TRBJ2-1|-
CASSPGQSYNEQFF
TGTGCCAGCAGCCCTGGACAGAGCTACAATGAGCAGTTCTTC
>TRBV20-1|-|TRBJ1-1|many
CRATDGAGNTEAFF
TGCAGAGCCACGGATGGGGCGGGGAACACTGAAGCTTTCTTT
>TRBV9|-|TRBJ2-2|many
CASSVGSVNTGELFF
TGTGCCAGCAGCGTAGGTAGCGTTAACACCGGGGAGCTGTTTTTT
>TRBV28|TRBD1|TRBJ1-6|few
CASSLSTGRNSPLHF
TGTGCCAGCAGTTTATCGACAGGGCGGAATTCACCCCTCCACTTT
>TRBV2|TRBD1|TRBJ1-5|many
CASSPRTGGGQPQHF
TGTGCCAGCAGTCCTAGGACAGGGGGCGGCCAGCCCCAGCATTTT
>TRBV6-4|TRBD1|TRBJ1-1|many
CASSDTEGAYTEAFF
TGTGCCAGCAGTGATACAGAGGGGGCGTACACTGAAGCTTTCTTT
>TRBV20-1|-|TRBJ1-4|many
CSARVERTNEKLFF
TGCAGTGCTAGAGTTGAGAGAACTAATGAAAAACTGTTTTTT